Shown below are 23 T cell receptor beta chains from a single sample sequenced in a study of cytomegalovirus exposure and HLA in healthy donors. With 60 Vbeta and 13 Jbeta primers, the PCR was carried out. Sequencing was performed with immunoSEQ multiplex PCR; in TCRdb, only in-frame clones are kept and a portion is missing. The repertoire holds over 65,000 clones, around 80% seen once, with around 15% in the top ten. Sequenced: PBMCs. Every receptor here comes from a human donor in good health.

This CDR3 is CASSYGPDRGYTF. In nucleotides, the CDR3 is TGTGCCAGCAGTTACGGACCGGACAGGGGCTACACCTTC. The chain recombines TRBV6-5 with TRBJ1-2; 7 positions agree with TRBD1. The CDR3 spans 13 residues. The V gene's germline CDR1 is MNHEY and CDR2 SVGAGI. J was trimmed by 8 bases and V by 2 bases; bases with no gene match: 5.

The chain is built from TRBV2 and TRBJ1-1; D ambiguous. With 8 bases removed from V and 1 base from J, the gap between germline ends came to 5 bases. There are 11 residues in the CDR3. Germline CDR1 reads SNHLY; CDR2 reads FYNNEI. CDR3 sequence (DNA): TGTGCCAGCGTACAGAACACTGAAGCTTTCTTT. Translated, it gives CASVQNTEAFF.

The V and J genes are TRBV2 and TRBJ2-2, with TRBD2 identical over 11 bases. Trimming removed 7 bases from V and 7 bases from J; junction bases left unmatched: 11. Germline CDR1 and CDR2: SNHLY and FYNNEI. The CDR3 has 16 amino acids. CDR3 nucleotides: TGTGCCAGCAAGGAGACTAGCGGGGCAGCAAGCGGGGAGCTGTTTTTT. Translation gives CASKETSGAASGELFF.

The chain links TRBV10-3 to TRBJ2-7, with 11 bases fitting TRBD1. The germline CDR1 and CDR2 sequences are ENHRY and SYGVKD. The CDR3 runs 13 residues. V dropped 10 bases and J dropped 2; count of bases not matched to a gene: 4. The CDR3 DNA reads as TGTGCCAGCGGACAGGGGGCCCCCTACGAGCAGTACTTC. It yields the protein CASGQGAPYEQYF.

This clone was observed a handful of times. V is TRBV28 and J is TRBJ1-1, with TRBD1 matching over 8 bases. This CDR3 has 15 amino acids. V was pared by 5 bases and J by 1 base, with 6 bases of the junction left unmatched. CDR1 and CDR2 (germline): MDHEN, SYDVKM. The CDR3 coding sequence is TGTGCCAGCAGTGGGTCCGGGACAGGGAACACTGAAGCTTTCTTT. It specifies CASSGSGTGNTEAFF.

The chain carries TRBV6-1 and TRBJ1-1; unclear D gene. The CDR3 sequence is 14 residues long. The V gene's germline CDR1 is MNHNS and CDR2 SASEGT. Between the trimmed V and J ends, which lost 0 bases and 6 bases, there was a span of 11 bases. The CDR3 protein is CASSEARRAAEAFF. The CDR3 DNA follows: TGTGCCAGCAGTGAAGCGAGGAGGGCCGCTGAAGCTTTCTTT.

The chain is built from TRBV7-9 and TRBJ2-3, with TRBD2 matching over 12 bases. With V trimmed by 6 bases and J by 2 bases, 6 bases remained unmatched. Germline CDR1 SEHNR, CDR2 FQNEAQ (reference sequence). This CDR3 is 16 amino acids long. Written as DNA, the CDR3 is TGTGCCAGCAGTCCTCGGACTAGCGGGGTCACAGATACGCAGTATTTT. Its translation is CASSPRTSGVTDTQYF. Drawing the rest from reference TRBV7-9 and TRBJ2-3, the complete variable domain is DTGVSQNPRHKITKRGQNVTFRCDPISEHNRLYWYRQTLGQGPEFLTYFQNEAQLEKSRLLSDRFSAERPKGSFSTLEIQRTEQGDSAMYLCASSPRTSGVTDTQYFGPGTRLTVL.

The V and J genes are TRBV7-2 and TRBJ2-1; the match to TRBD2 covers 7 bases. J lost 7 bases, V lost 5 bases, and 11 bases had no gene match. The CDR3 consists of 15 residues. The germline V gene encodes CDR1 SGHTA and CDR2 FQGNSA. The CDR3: CASSPSRLAGNEQFF. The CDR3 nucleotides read TGTGCCAGCAGCCCTTCTAGACTAGCAGGTAATGAGCAGTTCTTC.

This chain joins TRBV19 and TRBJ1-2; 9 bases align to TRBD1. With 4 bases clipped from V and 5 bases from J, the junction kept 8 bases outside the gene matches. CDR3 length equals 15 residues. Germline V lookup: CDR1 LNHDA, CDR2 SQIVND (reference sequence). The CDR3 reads CASSTAEDRGYGYTF. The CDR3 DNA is TGTGCCAGTAGTACCGCCGAGGACAGGGGATATGGCTACACCTTC.

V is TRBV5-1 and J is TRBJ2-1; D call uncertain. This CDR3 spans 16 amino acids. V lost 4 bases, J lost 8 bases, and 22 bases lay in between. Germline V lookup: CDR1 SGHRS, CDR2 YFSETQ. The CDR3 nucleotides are TGCGCCAGCAGCAGTCTAAACAGCCGGAAAGGCTATGAGCAGTTCTTC. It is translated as CASSSLNSRKGYEQFF.

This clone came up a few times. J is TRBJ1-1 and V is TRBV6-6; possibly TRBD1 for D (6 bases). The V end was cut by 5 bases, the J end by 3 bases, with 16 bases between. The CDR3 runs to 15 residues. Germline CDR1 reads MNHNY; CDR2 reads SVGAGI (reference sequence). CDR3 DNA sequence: TGTGCCAGCAGTCCTACTCGACAGGCTTACACTGAAGCTTTCTTT. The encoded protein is CASSPTRQAYTEAFF.

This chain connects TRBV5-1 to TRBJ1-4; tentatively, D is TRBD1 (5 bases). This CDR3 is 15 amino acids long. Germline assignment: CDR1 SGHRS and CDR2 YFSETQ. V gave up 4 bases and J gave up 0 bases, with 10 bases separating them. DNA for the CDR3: TGCGCCAGCAGCAGGGGCTCTGCAACTAATGAAAAACTGTTTTTT. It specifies CASSRGSATNEKLFF.

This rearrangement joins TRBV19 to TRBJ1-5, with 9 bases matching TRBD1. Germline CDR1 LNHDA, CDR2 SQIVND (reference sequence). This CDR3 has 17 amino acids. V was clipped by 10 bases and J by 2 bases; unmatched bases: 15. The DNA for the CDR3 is TGTGCCACCCTCCGAACACAGGGGGCAATGGGCAATCAGCCCCAGCATTTT. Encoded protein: CATLRTQGAMGNQPQHF. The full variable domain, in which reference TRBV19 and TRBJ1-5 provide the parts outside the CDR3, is DGGITQSPKYLFRKEGQNVTLSCEQNLNHDAMYWYRQDPGQGLRLIYYSQIVNDFQKGDIAEGYSVSREKKESFPLTVTSAQKNPTAFYLCATLRTQGAMGNQPQHFGDGTRLSIL.

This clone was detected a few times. In DNA form, the CDR3 reads TGCGCCAGCAGCCAAGCCCCATCTGGGGCGGGGGGCTTCAATGAGCAGTTCTTC. Protein product: CASSQAPSGAGGFNEQFF. The rearrangement joins TRBV4-1 to TRBJ2-1; 8 bases fit TRBD2. The CDR3 is made up of 18 amino acids. Germline loops: CDR1 MGHRA, CDR2 YSYEKL. Trimming cost V 1 base and J 6 bases; bases outside gene matches: 14.

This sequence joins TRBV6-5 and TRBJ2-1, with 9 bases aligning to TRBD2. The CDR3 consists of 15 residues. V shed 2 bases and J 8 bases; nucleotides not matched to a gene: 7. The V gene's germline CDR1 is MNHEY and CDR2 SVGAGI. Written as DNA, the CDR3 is TGTGCCAGCAGTTACGGTAGCGGGGGTTTTGATGAGCAGTTCTTC. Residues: CASSYGSGGFDEQFF.

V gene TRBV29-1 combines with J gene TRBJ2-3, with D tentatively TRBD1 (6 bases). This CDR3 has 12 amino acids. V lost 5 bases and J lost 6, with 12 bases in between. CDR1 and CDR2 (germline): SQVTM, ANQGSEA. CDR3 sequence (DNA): TGCAGCGTTTGGGGGCCGGGGGATACGCAGTATTTT. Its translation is CSVWGPGDTQYF.

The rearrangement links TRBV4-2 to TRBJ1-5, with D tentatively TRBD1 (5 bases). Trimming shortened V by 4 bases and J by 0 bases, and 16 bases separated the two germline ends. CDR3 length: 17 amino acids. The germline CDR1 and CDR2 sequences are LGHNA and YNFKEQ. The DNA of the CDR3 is TGTGCCAGCAGCCTTGGAAGGGACTTATATAGCAATCAGCCCCAGCATTTT. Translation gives CASSLGRDLYSNQPQHF.

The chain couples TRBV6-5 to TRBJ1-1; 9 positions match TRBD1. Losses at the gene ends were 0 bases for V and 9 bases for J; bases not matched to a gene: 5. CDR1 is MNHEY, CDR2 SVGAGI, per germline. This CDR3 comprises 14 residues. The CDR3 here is CASSYSNNRGQAFF. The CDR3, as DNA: TGTGCCAGCAGTTACTCGAATAACAGGGGGCAAGCTTTCTTT.

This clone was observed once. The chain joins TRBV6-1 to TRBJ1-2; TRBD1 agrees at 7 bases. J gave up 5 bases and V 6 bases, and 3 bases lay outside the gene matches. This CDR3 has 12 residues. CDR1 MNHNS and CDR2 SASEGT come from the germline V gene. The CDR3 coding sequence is TGTGCCAGCAGGAAGGGGGCATATGGCTACACCTTC. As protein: CASRKGAYGYTF.

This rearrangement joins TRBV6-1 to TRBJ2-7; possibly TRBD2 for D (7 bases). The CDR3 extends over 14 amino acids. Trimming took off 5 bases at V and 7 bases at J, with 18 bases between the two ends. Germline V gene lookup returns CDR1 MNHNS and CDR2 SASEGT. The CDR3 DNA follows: TGTGCCAGCAGTACCCTGGGAGGGGGTAAAGAGCAGTACTTC. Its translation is CASSTLGGGKEQYF.

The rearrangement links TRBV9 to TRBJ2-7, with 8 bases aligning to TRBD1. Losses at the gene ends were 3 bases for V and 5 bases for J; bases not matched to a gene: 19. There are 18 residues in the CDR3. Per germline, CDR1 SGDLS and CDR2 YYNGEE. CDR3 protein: CASSARTGRAVSRDEQYF. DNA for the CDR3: TGTGCCAGCAGCGCCCGGACAGGGCGGGCGGTATCCCGTGACGAGCAGTACTTC.

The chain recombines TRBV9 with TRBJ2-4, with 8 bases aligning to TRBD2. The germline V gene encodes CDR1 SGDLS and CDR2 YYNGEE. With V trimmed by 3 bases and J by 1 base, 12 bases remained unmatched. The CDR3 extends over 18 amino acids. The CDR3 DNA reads TGTGCCAGCAGCGCGCCAGGGGCGCGGGGGGATGCCAAAAACATTCAGTACTTC. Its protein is CASSAPGARGDAKNIQYF.

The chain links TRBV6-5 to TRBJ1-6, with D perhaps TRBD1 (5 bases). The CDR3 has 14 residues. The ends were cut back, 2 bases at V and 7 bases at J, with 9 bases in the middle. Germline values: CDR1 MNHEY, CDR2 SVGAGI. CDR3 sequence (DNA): TGTGCCAGCAGTTACGGGGGGGTGAATTCACCCCTCCACTTT. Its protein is CASSYGGVNSPLHF.